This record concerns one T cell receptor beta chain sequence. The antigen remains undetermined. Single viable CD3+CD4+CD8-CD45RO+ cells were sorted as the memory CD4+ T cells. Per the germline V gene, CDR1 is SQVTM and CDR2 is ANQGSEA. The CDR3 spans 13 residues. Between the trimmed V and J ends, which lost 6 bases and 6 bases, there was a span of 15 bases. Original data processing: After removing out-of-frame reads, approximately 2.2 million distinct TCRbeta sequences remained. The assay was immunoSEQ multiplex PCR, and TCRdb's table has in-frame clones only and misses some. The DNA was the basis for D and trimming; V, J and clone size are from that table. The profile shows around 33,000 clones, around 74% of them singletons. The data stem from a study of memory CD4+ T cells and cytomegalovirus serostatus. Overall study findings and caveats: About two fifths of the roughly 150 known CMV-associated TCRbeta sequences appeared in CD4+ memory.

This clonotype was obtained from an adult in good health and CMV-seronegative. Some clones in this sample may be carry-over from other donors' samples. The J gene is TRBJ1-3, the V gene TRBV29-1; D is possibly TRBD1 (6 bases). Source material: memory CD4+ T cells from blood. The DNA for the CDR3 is TGCAGCGTCCTATTTGGGGGGCTAAACACCATATATTTT. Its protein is CSVLFGGLNTIYF.